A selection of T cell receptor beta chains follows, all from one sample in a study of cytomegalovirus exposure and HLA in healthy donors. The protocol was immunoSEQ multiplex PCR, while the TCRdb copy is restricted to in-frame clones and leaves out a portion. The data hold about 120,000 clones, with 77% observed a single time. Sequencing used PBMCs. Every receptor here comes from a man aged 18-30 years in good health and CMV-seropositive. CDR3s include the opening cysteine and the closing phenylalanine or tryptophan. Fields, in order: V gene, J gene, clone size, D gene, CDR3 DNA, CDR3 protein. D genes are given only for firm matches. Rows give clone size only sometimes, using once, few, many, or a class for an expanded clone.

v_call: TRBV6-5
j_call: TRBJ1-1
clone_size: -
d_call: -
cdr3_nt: TGTGCCAGCAGTTGGGGGCGGAACACTGAAGCTTTCTTT
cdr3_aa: CASSWGRNTEAFF

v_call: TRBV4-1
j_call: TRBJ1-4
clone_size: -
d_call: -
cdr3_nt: TGCGCCAGCAGCCAAGCGGCGGATAATGAAAAACTGTTTTTT
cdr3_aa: CASSQAADNEKLFF

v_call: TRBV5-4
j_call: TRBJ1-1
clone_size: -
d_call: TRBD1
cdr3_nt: TGTGCCAGCAGCCGCGCCGGGACAGAGAACACTGAAGCTTTCTTT
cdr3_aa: CASSRAGTENTEAFF

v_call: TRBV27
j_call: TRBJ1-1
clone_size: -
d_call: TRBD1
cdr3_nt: TGTGCCAGCAAGCCCGAGGGGGCGCGGACTGAAGCTTTCTTT
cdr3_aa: CASKPEGARTEAFF

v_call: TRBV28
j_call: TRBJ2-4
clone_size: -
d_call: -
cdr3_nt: TGTGCCAGCAGCTCCGCGGTGAGGGCAGAACTAGCCAAAAACATTCAGTACTTC
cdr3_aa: CASSSAVRAELAKNIQYF

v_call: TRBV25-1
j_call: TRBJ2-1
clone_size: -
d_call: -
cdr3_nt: TGTGCCAGCAGTGAATCCTCTTACAATGAGCAGTTCTTC
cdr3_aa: CASSESSYNEQFF

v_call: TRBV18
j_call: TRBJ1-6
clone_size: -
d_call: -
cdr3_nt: TGTGCCAGCTCACCGCGGGGATTGGGATCACCCCTCCACTTT
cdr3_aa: CASSPRGLGSPLHF

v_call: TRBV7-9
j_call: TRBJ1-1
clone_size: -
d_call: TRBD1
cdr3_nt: TGTGCCAGCAGCCCACAACAGGGGAGGAACACTGAAGCTTTCTTT
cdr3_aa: CASSPQQGRNTEAFF

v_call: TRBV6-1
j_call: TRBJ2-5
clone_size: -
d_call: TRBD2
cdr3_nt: TGTGCCAGCAGGCAGGGACTAGGAGAACAGACCCAGTACTTC
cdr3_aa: CASRQGLGEQTQYF

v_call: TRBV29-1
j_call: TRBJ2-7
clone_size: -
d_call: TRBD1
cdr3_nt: TGCAGCGCTACGGACAGGTACTCCTACGAGCAGTACTTC
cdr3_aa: CSATDRYSYEQYF

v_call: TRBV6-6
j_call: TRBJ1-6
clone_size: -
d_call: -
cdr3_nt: TGTGCCAGCAGTTACTCTCAGGCGTGGAATTCACCCCTCCACTTT
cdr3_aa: CASSYSQAWNSPLHF

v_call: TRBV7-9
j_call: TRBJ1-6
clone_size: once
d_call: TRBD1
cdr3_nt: TGTGCCAGCAGCTTAGCGCGGACAGGGGGTTTTGGTTCACCCCTCCACTTT
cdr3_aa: CASSLARTGGFGSPLHF

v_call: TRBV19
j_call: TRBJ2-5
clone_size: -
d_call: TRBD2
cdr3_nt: TGTGCCAGTAGTATCGGCGGGGGGGCGTGGGAGACCCAGTACTTC
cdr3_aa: CASSIGGGAWETQYF

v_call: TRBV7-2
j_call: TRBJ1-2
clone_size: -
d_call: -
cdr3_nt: TGTGCCAGCAGCTTAATCCCGGTGGTTTGGTATGGCTACACCTTC
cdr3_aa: CASSLIPVVWYGYTF

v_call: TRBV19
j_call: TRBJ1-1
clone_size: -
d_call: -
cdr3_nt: TGTGCCAGTAGGATGAACAGGGCGAGGTACACTGAAGCTTTCTTT
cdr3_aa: CASRMNRARYTEAFF

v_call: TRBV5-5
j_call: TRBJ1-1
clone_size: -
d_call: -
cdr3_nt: TGTGCCAGCAGCCCCACAGGGATGAACACTGAAGCTTTCTTT
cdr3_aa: CASSPTGMNTEAFF

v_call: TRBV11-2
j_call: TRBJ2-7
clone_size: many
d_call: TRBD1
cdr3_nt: TGTGCCAGCAGCTGGACAGGGGGCTCCTACGAGCAGTACTTC
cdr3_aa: CASSWTGGSYEQYF

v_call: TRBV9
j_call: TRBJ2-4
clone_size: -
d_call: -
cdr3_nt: TGTGCCAGCAGCGAAACAGGGGGGGTGAAAAACATTCAGTACTTC
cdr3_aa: CASSETGGVKNIQYF

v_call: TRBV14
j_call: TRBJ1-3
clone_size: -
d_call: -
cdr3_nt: TGTGCCAGCAGCCAAGATTACGGGGCTGGAAACACCATATATTTT
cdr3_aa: CASSQDYGAGNTIYF

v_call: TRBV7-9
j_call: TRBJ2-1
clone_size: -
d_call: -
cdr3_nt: TGTGCCAGCAGCCTATCCGGGAGCCGGGACTTGGGTGAGCAGTTCTTC
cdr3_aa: CASSLSGSRDLGEQFF

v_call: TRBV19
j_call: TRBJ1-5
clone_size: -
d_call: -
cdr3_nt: TGTGCCAGTAAGATAACGGGGGTAAACAATCAGCCCCAGCATTTT
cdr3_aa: CASKITGVNNQPQHF

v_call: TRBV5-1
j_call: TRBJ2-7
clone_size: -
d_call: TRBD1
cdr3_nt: TGCGCCAGCAGCGCCCGGGACAGGCAGGACGAGCAGTACTTC
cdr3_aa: CASSARDRQDEQYF

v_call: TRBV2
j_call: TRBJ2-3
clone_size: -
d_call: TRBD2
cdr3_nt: TGTGCCAGCAGCCGTCCTAGCGGGGGGACAGATACGCAGTATTTT
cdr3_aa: CASSRPSGGTDTQYF

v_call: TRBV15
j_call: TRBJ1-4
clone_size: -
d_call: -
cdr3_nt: TGTGCCACCAGCAGAAAACGGGGGTACGAAAAACTGTTTTTT
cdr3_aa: CATSRKRGYEKLFF

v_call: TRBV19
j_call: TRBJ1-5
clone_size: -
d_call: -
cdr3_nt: TGTGCCAGTATACCCTATTGGCCCCAGCATTTT
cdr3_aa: CASIPYWPQHF

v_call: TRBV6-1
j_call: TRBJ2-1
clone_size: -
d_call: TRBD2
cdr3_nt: TGTGCCAGCAGTGAACTTGACGATCCTAGCGGGGGAGGTAATGAGCAGTTCTTC
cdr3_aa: CASSELDDPSGGGNEQFF

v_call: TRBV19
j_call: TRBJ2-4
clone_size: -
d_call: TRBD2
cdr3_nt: TGTGCCAGTCGCCCGCCACGGGAGGGACACTTAGCCAAAAACAGTCAGTACTTC
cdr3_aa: CASRPPREGHLAKNSQYF

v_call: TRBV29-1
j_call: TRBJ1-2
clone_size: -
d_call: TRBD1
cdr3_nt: TGCAGCGCTGCCGGGACAGGGATACCTGGCTACACCTTC
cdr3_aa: CSAAGTGIPGYTF

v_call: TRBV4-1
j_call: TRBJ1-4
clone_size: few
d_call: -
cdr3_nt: TGCGCCAGCAGCCAAGATTTAACCCGGGGTGAAAAACTGTTTTTT
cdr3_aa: CASSQDLTRGEKLFF

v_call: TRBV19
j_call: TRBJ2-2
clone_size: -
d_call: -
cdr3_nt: TGTGCCAGTAGAACAGGTACTTGGCGGCCGAACACCGGGGAGCTGTTTTTT
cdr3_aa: CASRTGTWRPNTGELFF

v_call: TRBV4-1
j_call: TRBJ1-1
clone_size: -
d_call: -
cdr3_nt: TGCGCCAGCAGCCAAGCAGTGAACACTGAAGCTTTCTTT
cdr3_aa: CASSQAVNTEAFF

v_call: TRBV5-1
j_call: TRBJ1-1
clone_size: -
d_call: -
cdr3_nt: TGCGCCAGCAGCTTGGCCAGGGGTCCGATGAACACTGAAGCTTTCTTT
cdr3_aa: CASSLARGPMNTEAFF

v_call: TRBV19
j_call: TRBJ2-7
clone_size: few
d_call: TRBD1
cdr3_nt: TGTGCCAGTAGTATCGCCGGGACAGGGGCCTACGAGCAGTACTTC
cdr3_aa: CASSIAGTGAYEQYF

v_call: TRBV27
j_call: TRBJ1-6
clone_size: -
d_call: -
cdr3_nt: TGTGCCAGCAGTTGGCAGATCTATAATTCACCCCTCCACTTT
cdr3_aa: CASSWQIYNSPLHF

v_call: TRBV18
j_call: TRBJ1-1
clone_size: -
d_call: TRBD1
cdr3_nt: TGTGCCAGCTCACCCGGGACAGGGAGAACTGAAGCTTTCTTT
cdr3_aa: CASSPGTGRTEAFF

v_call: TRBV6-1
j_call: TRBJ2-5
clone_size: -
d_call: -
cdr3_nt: TGTGCCAGCAGCGGACAGTTTGGTGTGACCCAGTACTTC
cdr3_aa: CASSGQFGVTQYF

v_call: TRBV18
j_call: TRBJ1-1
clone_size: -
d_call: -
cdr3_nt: TGTGCCAGCTCACCGGTTGAGGGGAACACTGAAGCTTTCTTT
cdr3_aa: CASSPVEGNTEAFF

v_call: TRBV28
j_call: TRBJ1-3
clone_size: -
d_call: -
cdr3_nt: TGTGCCAGCAGTTTCTGGCGGAACTCTGGAAACACCATATATTTT
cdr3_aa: CASSFWRNSGNTIYF

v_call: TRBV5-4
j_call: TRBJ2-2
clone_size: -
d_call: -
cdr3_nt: TGTGCCAGCAGTTCGGACAGTAACACCGGGGAGCTGTTTTTT
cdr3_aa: CASSSDSNTGELFF

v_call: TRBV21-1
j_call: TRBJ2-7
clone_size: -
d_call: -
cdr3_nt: TGTGCCAGCAGCAAAGCGCTACGGGAGGCTCCCGGCGAATACGAGCAGTACTTC
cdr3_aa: CASSKALREAPGEYEQYF

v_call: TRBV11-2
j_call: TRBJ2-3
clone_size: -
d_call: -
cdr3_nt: TGTGCCAGCAGCCCCGTCGGATGGGGCGGTGATACGCAGTATTTT
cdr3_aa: CASSPVGWGGDTQYF

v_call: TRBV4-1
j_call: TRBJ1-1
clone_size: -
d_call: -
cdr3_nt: TGCGCCAGCAGCCACGGGGACACTGAAGCTTTCTTT
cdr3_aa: CASSHGDTEAFF

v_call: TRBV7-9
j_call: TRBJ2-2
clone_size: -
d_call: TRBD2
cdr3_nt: TGTGCCAGCAGCGTAGTAAAGGCCGAGGGGAGGGAGAGCACCGGGGAGCTGTTTTTT
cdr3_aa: CASSVVKAEGRESTGELFF

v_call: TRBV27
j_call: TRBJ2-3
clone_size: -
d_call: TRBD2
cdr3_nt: TGTGCCAGCAGTTTATCGCAGCTAGCGGGGACAGATACGCAGTATTTT
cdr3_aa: CASSLSQLAGTDTQYF

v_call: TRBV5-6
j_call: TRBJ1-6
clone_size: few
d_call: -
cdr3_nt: TGTGCCAGCAGCTTGGCCGGTACAGGACCATATAATTCACCTATCCACTTT
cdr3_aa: CASSLAGTGPYNSPIHF

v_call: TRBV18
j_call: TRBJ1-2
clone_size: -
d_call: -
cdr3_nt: TGTGCCAGCTCGCTGCGGGGCCCCACGGACTATGGCTACACCTTC
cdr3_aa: CASSLRGPTDYGYTF

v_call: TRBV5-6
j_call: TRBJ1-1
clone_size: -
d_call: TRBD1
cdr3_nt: TGTGCCAGCAGCGGCCAGGGACAGACAAACACTGAAGCTTTCTTT
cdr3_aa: CASSGQGQTNTEAFF

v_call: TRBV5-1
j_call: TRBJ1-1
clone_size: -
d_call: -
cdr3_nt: TGCGCCAGCAGCTCCCGGACAAGCACTGAAGCTTTCTTT
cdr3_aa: CASSSRTSTEAFF

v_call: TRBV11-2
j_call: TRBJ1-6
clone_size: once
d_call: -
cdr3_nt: TGTGCCAGCAGCTTGGCGCAGGATAATTCACCCCTCCACTTT
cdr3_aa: CASSLAQDNSPLHF

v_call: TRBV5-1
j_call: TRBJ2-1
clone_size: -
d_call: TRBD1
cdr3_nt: TGCGCCAGCAGCTTTGGGACAGGCCAATACAATGAGCAGTTCTTC
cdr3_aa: CASSFGTGQYNEQFF

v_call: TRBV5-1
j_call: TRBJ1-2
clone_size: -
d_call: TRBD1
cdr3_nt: TGCGCCAGTGGACAGGGACCATCTAACTATGGCTACACCTTC
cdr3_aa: CASGQGPSNYGYTF